A single T cell receptor (beta chain) is shown here with its context. Its antigen is not known. J was trimmed by 2 bases and V by 6 bases; bases with no gene match: 7. Germline V gene data show CDR1 as MNHEY and CDR2 as SVGAGI. The CDR3 has 14 residues. This entry is derived from a study of shared clonotypes between healthy human individuals. The overall study: CD8 memory received one plate per donor, CD8 naive two, CD4 memory three and CD4 naive three.

Produced via immunoSEQ multiplex PCR; TCRdb's table is partial and in-frame only. The sample has 2,500,000 or so clones, around nine tenths seen once. Study-level points and caveats: The low donor count limited represented genetic and exposure-history diversity.

Material for sequencing was naive CD4+ T cells sorted from blood. Subset given: CD45RA+ positively selected. This sequence joins TRBV6-5 and TRBJ2-7, with TRBD1 matching over 7 bases. The clonotype originates from a young man in good health. CDR3 sequence (DNA): TGTGCCAGCAGAAGCAGGACAGGCACCTACGAGCAGTACTTC. As protein: CASRSRTGTYEQYF.